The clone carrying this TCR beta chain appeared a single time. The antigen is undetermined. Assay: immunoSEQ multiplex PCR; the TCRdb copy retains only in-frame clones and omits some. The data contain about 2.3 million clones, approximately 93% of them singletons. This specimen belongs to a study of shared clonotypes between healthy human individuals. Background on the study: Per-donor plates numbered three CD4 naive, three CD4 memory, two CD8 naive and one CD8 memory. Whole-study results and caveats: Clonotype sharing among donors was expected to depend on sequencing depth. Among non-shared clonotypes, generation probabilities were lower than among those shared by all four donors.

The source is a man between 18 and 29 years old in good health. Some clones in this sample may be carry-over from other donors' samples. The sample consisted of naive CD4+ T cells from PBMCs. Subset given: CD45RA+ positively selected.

DNA for the CDR3: TGTGCCAGCGGCGGCGGGCTAGCCTACGAGCAGTACTTC. It codes for CASGGGLAYEQYF. V and J are TRBV9 and TRBJ2-7, with D maybe TRBD2 (5 bases). Germline V gives CDR1 SGDLS, CDR2 YYNGEE. V was shortened by 7 bases and J by 2 bases, with 13 bases between the two germline ends. The CDR3 is 13 residues long.